This T cell receptor beta chain was found in a study of T cell responses to AZD1222 COVID-19 vaccine (dated by TCRdb to 2020 to 2022). For the study in its entirety: AZD1222 recipients with second doses at about 4 weeks or about 12 weeks were pooled, because spike-specific TCR depth and breadth did not differ between schedules. Trial participants were enrolled into age subgroups of 18-55, 56-69 and 70-plus years, which contained about 150, 28 and 57 TCR-sequenced participants, respectively. A total of under 250 trial participants underwent TCR sequencing, of whom nearly 210 had received two doses of AZD1222 and about 25 had received two doses of the MenACWY control vaccine.

The CDR3 regions of human TCRbeta chains were subjected to immunosequencing. The authors' pipeline ran thus. TCRs in the repertoires were matched against a reference library of SARS-CoV-2-specific TCRs that had been generated with the MIRA antigen-specificity platform. Breadth was defined as the fraction of unique TCRs that were SARS-CoV-2-associated. Depth was defined as the fraction of total T cells that were SARS-CoV-2-associated. Using the MIRA data, each spike-specific TCR was mapped to the spike region that the TCR reacts to and placed in a CD4 or CD8 class. Log10-transformed breadth and depth values were compared by one-way ANOVA with Sidak's multiple comparisons tests. This is the immuneACCESS table as TCRdb keeps it, with only in-frame sequences that have V and J called. A part of the clones is gone; compared with another copy, unresolved V genes explain less than half, and the rest is unexplained. Clone size and the V and J calls come from that table; the DNA yielded D and trimming. The sample records tens of thousands of clones, approximately 89% of which are singletons. 20% of the sample rests with the top ten.

With respect to this clone: Its recognized antigen is unknown. Base quality data are lacking; no much larger clone is found one base away.

Trimming accounts for 3 bases at V and 0 bases at J, while the number of junction bases matched to no gene is 9. The CDR3 measures 18 amino acids from cysteine to phenylalanine. Of all the DNA, just the CDR3 is kept, 54 bases in frame from base 1. The germline V gene (reference sequence) yields LNHDA for CDR1 and SQIVND for CDR2. Overall study outcomes, separate from this receptor: After two AZD1222 doses, spike-specific TCR breadth and depth were significantly higher than at day 0 and than in MenACWY recipients. Most participants were white British and females outnumbered males, and the authors suggested that clonal diversity may have been underestimated. Conclusions about previously exposed vaccinees are limited because only a handful of AZD1222 recipients were SARS-CoV-2 seropositive at baseline. The 56-69-year group was small, and its depth increase did not reach significance, likely because of low power. No day 14 peak-response samples were available, so repertoires were characterized only after the peak T cell response. The whole spike protein was spanned by vaccine-associated CD4 TCRs, and dominant responses were seen in regions 160-218 and 743-854. Epitopes outside the regions mutated in the B.1.351 and B.1.1.7 variants were reportedly recognized by nearly half of the unique spike-specific TCRs.

The time point label corresponds to: baseline before first vaccination. Vaccinee samples came from UK trials COV001 and COV002, including a single-blind randomized controlled phase 2/3 trial of AZD1222 (ChAdOx1 nCoV-19) in healthy adults. Trial participant PBMC samples were collected at day 0 and day 28 after the second dose for TCRbeta chain sequencing. The TCR originated in an adult in good health. Source: peripheral blood, taken on day 0 of AZD1222 vaccination. The V gene is TRBV19 and the J gene is TRBJ1-5; 9 nucleotides in the junction match TRBD1. The CDR3 protein sequence reads: CASSIRTGELASNQPQHF. The nucleotide sequence reads as follows: TGTGCCAGTAGTATTAGGACAGGGGAATTAGCTAGCAATCAGCCCCAGCATTTT. With the rest looked up from the reference TRBV19 and TRBJ1-5 genes rather than sequenced, the full variable domain is DGGITQSPKYLFRKEGQNVTLSCEQNLNHDAMYWYRQDPGQGLRLIYYSQIVNDFQKGDIAEGYSVSREKKESFPLTVTSAQKNPTAFYLCASSIRTGELASNQPQHFGDGTRLSIL.